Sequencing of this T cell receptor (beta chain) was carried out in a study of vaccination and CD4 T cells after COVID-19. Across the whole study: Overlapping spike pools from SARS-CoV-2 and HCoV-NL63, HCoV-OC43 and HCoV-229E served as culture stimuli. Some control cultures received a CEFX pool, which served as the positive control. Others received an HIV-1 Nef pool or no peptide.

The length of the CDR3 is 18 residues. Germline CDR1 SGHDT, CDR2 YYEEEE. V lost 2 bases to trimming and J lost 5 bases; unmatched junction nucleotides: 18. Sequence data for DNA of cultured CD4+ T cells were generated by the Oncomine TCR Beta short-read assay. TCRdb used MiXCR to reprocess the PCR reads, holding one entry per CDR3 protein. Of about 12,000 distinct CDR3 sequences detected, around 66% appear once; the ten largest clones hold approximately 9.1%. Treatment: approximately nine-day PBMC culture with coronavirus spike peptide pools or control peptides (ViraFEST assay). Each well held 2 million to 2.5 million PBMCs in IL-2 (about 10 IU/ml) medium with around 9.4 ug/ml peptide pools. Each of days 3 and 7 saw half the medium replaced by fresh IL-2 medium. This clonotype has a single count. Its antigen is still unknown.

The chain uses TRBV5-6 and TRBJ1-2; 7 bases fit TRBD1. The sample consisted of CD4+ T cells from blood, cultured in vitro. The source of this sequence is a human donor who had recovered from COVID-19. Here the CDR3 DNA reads TGTGCCAGCAGCTTCCCCGGCATCCCACAGGGGACCACGTATGGCTACACCTTC. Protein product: CASSFPGIPQGTTYGYTF.